This T cell receptor beta chain appears in the sequencing data of a study of cytomegalovirus exposure and HLA in healthy donors. Study-level findings and limits: In vitro, a few CMV-associated chains proved specific for CMV antigens.

The PCR employed 60 Vbeta primers together with 13 Jbeta primers. TCRdb's table, derived via immunoSEQ multiplex PCR, lists solely in-frame clones and lacks some. The profile shows some 180,000 clones, approximately 82% of them singletons. Concerning this clone: Its specificity is not known.

The germline V gene has CDR1 SGDLS and CDR2 YYNGEE. V lost 3 bases, J lost 2 bases, and 17 bases lay in between. The CDR3 has 16 amino acids. The TCR sequence derives from a girl aged 2 to 9 in good health and CMV-seropositive. Sequencing input: PBMCs. The chain carries TRBV9 and TRBJ1-2, with D possibly being TRBD1 (6 bases). The CDR3 nucleotides read TGTGCCAGCAGCGCCGGAGCGGGAAGGGGGAACTATGGCTACACCTTC. It translates to CASSAGAGRGNYGYTF. Together with reference TRBV9 and TRBJ1-2, the CDR3 gives the full variable domain: DSGVTQTPKHLITATGQRVTLRCSPRSGDLSVYWYQQSLDQGLQFLIQYYNGEERAKGNILERFSAQQFPDLHSELNLSSLELGDSALYFCASSAGAGRGNYGYTFGSGTRLTVV.